A selection of T cell receptor beta chains follows, all from one sample in a study of spatial heterogeneity in lung cancer. TCRdb called the 5' RACE reads again in MiXCR, with one record for every CDR3 protein. The table shows 3,000 to 3,500 distinct CDR3 sequences, with 7.5% to 10% occurring only once. This material consisted of normal lung tissue next to the tumor, taken at surgery. These receptors came from a male donor with early-stage non-small cell lung cancer. The CDR3 runs from the conserved cysteine through the conserved F or W. D genes are given only for firm matches. Clone size is stated in some rows and not others, as once, few, many or a class when expanded.

>TRBV12-3/TRBV12-4|NA|TRBJ2-1|NA
TGTGCCAGCAGTTCGAGGGGGTATGAGCAGTTCTTC
CASSSRGYEQFF
>TRBV29-1|medium-sized|TRBJ2-3|NA
TGCAGCGTTTCCGAGAACGGGGCCGGGAGCGATACGCAGTATTTT
CSVSENGAGSDTQYF
>TRBV10-3|NA|TRBJ1-1|NA
TGTGCCATCAGCTCCAGGGGAAATAGGGACACTGAAGCTTTCTTT
CAISSRGNRDTEAFF
>TRBV5-4|medium-sized|TRBJ2-7|NA
TGTGCCAGCAGCTTGGGAAGGGATAGCTCCTACGAGCAGTACTTC
CASSLGRDSSYEQYF
>TRBV6-6|NA|TRBJ1-1|NA
TGTGCCAGCAGTCCCACTGAAGCTTTCTTT
CASSPTEAFF
>TRBV6-5|many|TRBJ2-1|NA
TGTGCCAGCAGTTCTACTCGAACAGGATACAATGAGCAGTTCTTC
CASSSTRTGYNEQFF
>TRBV11-2|medium-sized|TRBJ2-7|TRBD2
TGTGCCAGCAGCCCCGACCTAGCGGGAGACTACGAGCAGTACTTC
CASSPDLAGDYEQYF
>TRBV11-2|medium-sized|TRBJ2-7|NA
TGTGCCAGCAGCCCGCAACCCCTCTTGGGCCTTGACGGGGTGTCCTACGAGCAGTACTTC
CASSPQPLLGLDGVSYEQYF
>TRBV24-1|few|TRBJ2-5|TRBD2
TGTGCCACCAGTACGGCGGGAGACGTAGAGACCCAGTACTTC
CATSTAGDVETQYF
>TRBV6-5|once|TRBJ2-2|TRBD1
TGTGCCAGCAGTTACCCCCGGGACAGCTCGAACACCGGGGAGCTGTTTTTT
CASSYPRDSSNTGELFF
>TRBV20-1|medium-sized|TRBJ1-1|TRBD1
TGCAGTGCTAGAGATTCGACAGGGTCTTCCCAGATGGCTTCGGGCACTGAAGCTTTCTTT
CSARDSTGSSQMASGTEAFF
>TRBV29-1|few|TRBJ1-1|TRBD1
TGCAGCGGCGATGGGACAGGGGTGATGAACACTGAAGCTTTCTTT
CSGDGTGVMNTEAFF
>TRBV7-9|few|TRBJ2-7|NA
TGTGCCAGCAGCTTAGCGGCAGGCGAGCAGTACTTC
CASSLAAGEQYF
>TRBV5-4|medium-sized|TRBJ2-7|NA
TGTGCCAGCAGCCTTGACCAGCAGACCTACGAGCAGTACTTC
CASSLDQQTYEQYF
>TRBV20-1|medium-sized|TRBJ2-1|NA
TGCAGTGCTAGTTATATGACCCCTCCGGCCTACAATGAGCAGTTCTTC
CSASYMTPPAYNEQFF
>TRBV19|many|TRBJ2-7|TRBD1
TGTGCCAGTAGTGACCTTCCCCGGGACAGTCCCTACGAGCAGTACTTC
CASSDLPRDSPYEQYF
>TRBV3-1|medium-sized|TRBJ2-7|TRBD1
TGTGCCAGCAGCTTGGACAGGGGTGGCGAGCAGTACTTC
CASSLDRGGEQYF
>TRBV3-1|medium-sized|TRBJ1-6|NA
TGTGCCAGCAGCCAAGTTTCGGGGGATAATTCACCCCTCCACTTT
CASSQVSGDNSPLHF
>TRBV7-2|medium-sized|TRBJ2-7|TRBD1
TGTGCCAGCAGCAAAGGACAGGGCCTAACCTACGAGCAGTACTTC
CASSKGQGLTYEQYF
>TRBV29-1|many|TRBJ1-2|NA
TGCAGCGTTTCCCGTGACGGTGAGGGCTACACCTTC
CSVSRDGEGYTF
>TRBV7-9|medium-sized|TRBJ2-2|NA
TGTGCCAGCAGCTTCGGACAGGAGGGGAACGGGGAGCTGTTTTTT
CASSFGQEGNGELFF
>TRBV21-1|medium-sized|TRBJ2-1|NA
TGTGCCAGCAGCTCCGAGGTGTCGGCGGGACTCTCCTACAATGAGCAGTTCTTC
CASSSEVSAGLSYNEQFF
>TRBV27|medium-sized|TRBJ2-5|NA
TGTGCCAGCAGTTCCGGGACACTTCAAGAGACCCAGTACTTC
CASSSGTLQETQYF
>TRBV29-1|many|TRBJ2-2|NA
TGCAGCGTAACGGGACTGACGAACACCGGGGAGCTGTTTTTT
CSVTGLTNTGELFF
>TRBV29-1|few|TRBJ2-5|NA
TGCAGCGTTGACGGGTCTAAGGAGACCCAGTACTTC
CSVDGSKETQYF
>TRBV13|medium-sized|TRBJ1-6|NA
TGTGCCAGCAGTCCTGGACAGTATAATTCACCCCTCCACTTT
CASSPGQYNSPLHF